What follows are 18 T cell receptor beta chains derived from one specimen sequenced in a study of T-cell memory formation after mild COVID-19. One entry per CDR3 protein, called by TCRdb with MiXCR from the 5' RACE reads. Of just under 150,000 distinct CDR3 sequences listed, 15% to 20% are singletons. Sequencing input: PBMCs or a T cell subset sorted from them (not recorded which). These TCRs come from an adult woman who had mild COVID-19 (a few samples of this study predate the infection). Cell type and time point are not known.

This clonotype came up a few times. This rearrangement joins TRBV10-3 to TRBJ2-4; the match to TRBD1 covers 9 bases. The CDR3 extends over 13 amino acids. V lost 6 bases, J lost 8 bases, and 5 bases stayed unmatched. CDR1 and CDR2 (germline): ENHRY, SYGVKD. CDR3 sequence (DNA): TGTGCCATCAGCCGGACAGGGGAAGACATTCAGTACTTC. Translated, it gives CAISRTGEDIQYF.

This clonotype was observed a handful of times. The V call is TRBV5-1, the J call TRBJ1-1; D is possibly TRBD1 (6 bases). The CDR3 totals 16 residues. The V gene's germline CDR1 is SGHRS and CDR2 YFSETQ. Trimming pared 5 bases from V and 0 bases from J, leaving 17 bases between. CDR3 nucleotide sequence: TGCGCCAGCAGTTGGGGACAAGCCCTTATGAACACTGAAGCTTTCTTT. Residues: CASSWGQALMNTEAFF. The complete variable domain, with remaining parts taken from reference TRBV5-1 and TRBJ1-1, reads KAGVTQTPRYLIKTRGQQVTLSCSPISGHRSVSWYQQTPGQGLQFLFEYFSETQRNKGNFPGRFSGRQFSNSRSEMNVSTLELGDSALYLCASSWGQALMNTEAFFGQGTRLTVV.

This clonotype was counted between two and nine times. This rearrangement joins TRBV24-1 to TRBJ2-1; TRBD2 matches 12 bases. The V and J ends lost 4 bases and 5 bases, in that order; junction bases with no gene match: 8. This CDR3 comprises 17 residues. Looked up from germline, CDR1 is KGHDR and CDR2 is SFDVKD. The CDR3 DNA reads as TGTGCCACCAGTGACCCCTTACTAGCGGGGGGAGACAATGAGCAGTTCTTC. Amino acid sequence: CATSDPLLAGGDNEQFF.

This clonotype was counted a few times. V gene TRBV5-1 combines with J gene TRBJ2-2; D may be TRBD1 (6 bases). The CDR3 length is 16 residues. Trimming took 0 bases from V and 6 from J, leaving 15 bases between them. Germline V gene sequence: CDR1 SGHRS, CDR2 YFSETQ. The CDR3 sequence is CASSLVPRGVAGELFF. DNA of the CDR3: TGCGCCAGCAGCTTGGTTCCCAGGGGAGTAGCCGGGGAGCTGTTTTTT.

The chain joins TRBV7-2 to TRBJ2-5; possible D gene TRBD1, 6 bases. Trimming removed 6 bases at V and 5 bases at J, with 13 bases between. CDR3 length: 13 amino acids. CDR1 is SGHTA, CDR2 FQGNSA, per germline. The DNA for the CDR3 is TGTGCCAGCAGATTAACAGGGAGTGAGACCCAGTACTTC. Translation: CASRLTGSETQYF.

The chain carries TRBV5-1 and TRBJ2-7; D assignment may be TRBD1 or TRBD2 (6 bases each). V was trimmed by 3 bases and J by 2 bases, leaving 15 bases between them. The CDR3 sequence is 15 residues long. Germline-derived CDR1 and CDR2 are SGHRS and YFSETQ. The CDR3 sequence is CASSYRETGTYEQYF. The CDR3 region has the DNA TGCGCCAGCAGCTACCGGGAGACAGGAACCTACGAGCAGTACTTC.

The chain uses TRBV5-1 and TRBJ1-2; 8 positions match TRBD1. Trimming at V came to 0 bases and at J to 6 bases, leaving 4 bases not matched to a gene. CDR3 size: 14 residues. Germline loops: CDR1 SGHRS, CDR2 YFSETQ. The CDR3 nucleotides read TGCGCCAGCAGCTTGGCGGACAGGGACCATGGCTACACCTTC. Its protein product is CASSLADRDHGYTF.

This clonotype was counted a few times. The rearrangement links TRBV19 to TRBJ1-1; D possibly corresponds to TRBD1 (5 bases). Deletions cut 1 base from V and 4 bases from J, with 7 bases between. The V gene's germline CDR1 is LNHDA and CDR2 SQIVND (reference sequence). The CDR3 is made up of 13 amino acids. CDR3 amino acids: CASSIVGATEAFF. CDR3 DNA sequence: TGTGCCAGTAGTATAGTAGGGGCCACTGAAGCTTTCTTT. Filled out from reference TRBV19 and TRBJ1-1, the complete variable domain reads DGGITQSPKYLFRKEGQNVTLSCEQNLNHDAMYWYRQDPGQGLRLIYYSQIVNDFQKGDIAEGYSVSREKKESFPLTVTSAQKNPTAFYLCASSIVGATEAFFGQGTRLTVV.

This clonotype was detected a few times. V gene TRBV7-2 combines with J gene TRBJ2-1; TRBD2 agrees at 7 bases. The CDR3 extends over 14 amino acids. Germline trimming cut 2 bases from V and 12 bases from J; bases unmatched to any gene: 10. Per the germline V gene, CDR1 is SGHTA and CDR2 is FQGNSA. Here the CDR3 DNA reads TGTGCCAGCAGCTTACCGACGCGGGAGTCGGGGCAGTTCTTC. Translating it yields CASSLPTRESGQFF.

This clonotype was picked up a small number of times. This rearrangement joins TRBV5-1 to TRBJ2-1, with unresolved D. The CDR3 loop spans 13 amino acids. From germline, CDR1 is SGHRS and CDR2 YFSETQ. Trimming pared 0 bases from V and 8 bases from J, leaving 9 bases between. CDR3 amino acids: CASSLAARDEQFF. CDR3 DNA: TGCGCCAGCAGCTTGGCCGCGCGCGATGAGCAGTTCTTC.

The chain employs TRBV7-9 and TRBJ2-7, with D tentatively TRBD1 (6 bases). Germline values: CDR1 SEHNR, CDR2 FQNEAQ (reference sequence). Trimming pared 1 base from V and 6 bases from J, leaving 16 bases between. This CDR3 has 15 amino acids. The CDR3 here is CASSLDRVLPGEQYF. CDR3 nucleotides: TGTGCCAGCAGCTTAGACAGGGTTCTCCCGGGCGAGCAGTACTTC.

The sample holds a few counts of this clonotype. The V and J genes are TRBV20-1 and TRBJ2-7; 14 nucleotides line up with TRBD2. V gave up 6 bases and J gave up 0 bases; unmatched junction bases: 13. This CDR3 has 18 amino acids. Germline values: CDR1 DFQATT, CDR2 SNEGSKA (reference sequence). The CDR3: CSARGLAGGLSTSYEQYF. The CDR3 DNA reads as TGCAGTGCCCGAGGACTAGCGGGAGGCCTCAGCACCTCCTACGAGCAGTACTTC.

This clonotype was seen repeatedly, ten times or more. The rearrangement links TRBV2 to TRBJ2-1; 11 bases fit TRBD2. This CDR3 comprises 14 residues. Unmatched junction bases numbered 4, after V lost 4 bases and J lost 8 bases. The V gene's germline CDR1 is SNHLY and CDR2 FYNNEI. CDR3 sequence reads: CASSVTSGSDEQFF. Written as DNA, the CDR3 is TGTGCCAGCAGTGTTACTAGCGGGAGCGATGAGCAGTTCTTC.

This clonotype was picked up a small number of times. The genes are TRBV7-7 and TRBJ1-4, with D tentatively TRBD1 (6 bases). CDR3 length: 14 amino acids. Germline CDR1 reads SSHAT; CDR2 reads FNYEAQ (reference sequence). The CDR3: CASLTGLNNEKLFF. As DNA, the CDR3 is TGTGCTAGCCTAACAGGGTTGAATAATGAAAAACTGTTTTTT.

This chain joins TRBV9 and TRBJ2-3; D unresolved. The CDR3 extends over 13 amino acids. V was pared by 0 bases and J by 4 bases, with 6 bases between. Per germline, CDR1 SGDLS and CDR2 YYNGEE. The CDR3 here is CASSVAISDTQYF. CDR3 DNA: TGTGCCAGCAGCGTAGCAATCTCAGATACGCAGTATTTT.

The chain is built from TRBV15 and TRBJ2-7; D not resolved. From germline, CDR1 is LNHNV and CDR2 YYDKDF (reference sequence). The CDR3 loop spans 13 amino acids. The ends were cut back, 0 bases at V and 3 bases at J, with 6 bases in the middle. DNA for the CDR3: TGTGCCACCAGCAGAGATGCCGGCTACGAGCAGTACTTC. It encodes CATSRDAGYEQYF.

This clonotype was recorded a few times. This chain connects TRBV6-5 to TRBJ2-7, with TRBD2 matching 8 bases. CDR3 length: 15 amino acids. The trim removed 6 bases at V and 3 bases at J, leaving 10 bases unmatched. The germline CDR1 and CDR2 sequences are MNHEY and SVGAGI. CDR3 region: CASRSQTSGFYEQYF. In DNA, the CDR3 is TGTGCCAGCAGATCACAAACTAGCGGCTTCTACGAGCAGTACTTC.

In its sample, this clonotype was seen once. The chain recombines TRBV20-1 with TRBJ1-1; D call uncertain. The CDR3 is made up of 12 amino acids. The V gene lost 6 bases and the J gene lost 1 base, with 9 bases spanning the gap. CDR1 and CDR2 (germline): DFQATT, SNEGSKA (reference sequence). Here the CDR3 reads CSAIGPNTEAFF. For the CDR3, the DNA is TGCAGTGCCATTGGGCCGAACACTGAAGCTTTCTTT.